This T cell receptor beta chain is drawn from a study of CD8 T cells in ankylosing spondylitis. General study findings and limits: Within matched ankylosing spondylitis synovial fluid, disease-linked clones were reportedly significantly enriched. Clones linked with disease were CD8+ and fairly uncommon in the peripheral blood. Characteristic of ankylosing spondylitis blood, it appeared, was a TCR beta motif comprising 7 to 9 highly homologous variants.

Details on this clonotype: Its antigen is currently unknown.

Quantitative 5'-RACE was performed with molecular barcodes, and it yielded the TCR beta libraries. TCRdb redid the calling of the 5' RACE reads with MiXCR, one entry per CDR3 protein. The sample lists more than 650,000 distinct CDR3 sequences; roughly 10% were seen once. Trimming at V came to 4 bases and at J to 4 bases, leaving 11 bases not matched to a gene. The CDR3 runs to 17 residues. CDR1 is LGHNA, CDR2 YSLEER, per germline. The chain has TRBV4-3 and TRBJ2-3; 10 bases map to TRBD2. The TCR was taken from a male donor with ankylosing spondylitis. Material: blood, either unsorted or a sorted T cell fraction (not recorded which). CDR3 coding DNA: TGCGCCAGCAGCCGCCTTTCGAGCGGGGGGGCCGCAGATACGCAGTATTTT. This gives the protein CASSRLSSGGAADTQYF.